The 8 T cell receptor beta chains below were found in one sample sequenced in a study of blood T cell repertoires in COVID-19. The repertoire was sequenced with immunoSEQ multiplex PCR; TCRdb's copy has only in-frame clones and lacks some. The sample lists approximately 120,000 clones, more than 85% occurring once. What was sequenced was peripheral blood. The receptors shown here come from a human donor with acute or convalescent COVID-19. The donor label of this sample is uncertain.

Only one count was recorded for this clone. J is TRBJ2-5 and V is TRBV27; 7 bases are shared with TRBD1. Germline lookup yields CDR1 MNHEY and CDR2 SMNVEV (reference sequence). With V trimmed by 6 bases and J by 3 bases, 7 bases remained unmatched. This CDR3 is built from 14 residues. The CDR3 coding sequence is TGTGCCAGCAGGCGACAGGGTGATGAAGAGACCCAGTACTTC. It translates to CASRRQGDEETQYF.

This chain uses TRBV15 with TRBJ2-3, with 12 bases aligning to TRBD2. V dropped 4 bases and J dropped 0; count of bases not matched to a gene: 8. Per germline, CDR1 LNHNV and CDR2 YYDKDF (reference sequence). CDR3 length: 18 amino acids. In DNA form, the CDR3 reads TGTGCCACCAGCAAAGGGGCTAGCGGGAGGGCCAGCACAGATACGCAGTATTTT. It translates to CATSKGASGRASTDTQYF.

The J gene is TRBJ1-2, the V gene TRBV6-5; 12 bases are a match to TRBD1. The ends lost 7 bases at V and 7 bases at J; junction bases unmatched: 7. Germline values: CDR1 MNHEY, CDR2 SVGAGI. The CDR3 contains 14 residues. The CDR3 region is CASTRGQGAAGYTF. The DNA for the CDR3 is TGTGCCAGCACTAGGGGACAGGGGGCAGCTGGCTACACCTTC.

This rearrangement joins TRBV7-9 to TRBJ2-4; D perhaps matches TRBD1 (6 bases). CDR1 and CDR2 (germline): SEHNR, FQNEAQ (reference sequence). V lost 4 bases and J 2 bases, leaving 12 bases between the germline ends. The CDR3 sequence is 15 residues long. The DNA for the CDR3 is TGTGCCAGCAGCTCATACAGGGATCCCAAAAACATTCAGTACTTC. Translation: CASSSYRDPKNIQYF.

The chain uses TRBV2 and TRBJ1-3; 12 bases agree with TRBD1. The CDR3 loop spans 13 amino acids. Germline assignment: CDR1 SNHLY and CDR2 FYNNEI. J lost 8 bases, V lost 6 bases, and 2 bases had no gene match. This CDR3 is CASRGQGAYTIYF. CDR3 DNA: TGTGCCAGCAGGGGACAGGGGGCCTACACCATATATTTT.

This sequence joins TRBV9 and TRBJ2-2, with a possible D match to TRBD2 (5 bases). CDR1 and CDR2 from the germline V gene are SGDLS and YYNGEE. This CDR3 spans 17 amino acids. The V end lost 0 bases, the J end lost 5 bases, and 17 bases lay between the germline ends. The CDR3 spells CASSVDGGGGFTGELFF. CDR3 nucleotides: TGTGCCAGCAGCGTAGATGGTGGCGGAGGATTTACCGGGGAGCTGTTTTTT.

CDR3 protein: CASSHTDRDSPLHF. CDR3 coding DNA: TGTGCCAGCAGTCATACAGACAGGGATTCACCCCTCCACTTT. The V and J genes are TRBV27 and TRBJ1-6, with 7 bases identical to TRBD1. With 5 bases clipped from V and 8 bases from J, the junction kept 6 bases outside the gene matches. CDR3 length equals 14 residues. Germline V gene sequence: CDR1 MNHEY, CDR2 SMNVEV (reference sequence).

This rearrangement joins TRBV10-2 to TRBJ2-4; TRBD2 might be the D (7 bases). This CDR3 comprises 14 residues. CDR1 WSHSY and CDR2 SAAADI come from the germline V gene. Trimming cost V 2 bases and J 9 bases, with 14 bases left between them. This chain's CDR3 is CASSEAGAGSIQYF. In DNA form, the CDR3 reads TGCGCCAGCAGTGAGGCGGGGGCGGGGAGCATTCAGTACTTC.